The clone carrying this T cell receptor beta chain was observed at least ten times. The antigen remains undetermined. This entry belongs to a study of early T cells in non-severe SARS-CoV-2 infection. Whole-study results and caveats: VDJdb matches were skewed toward anti-spike CD8 T cell responses.

The CDR3 is 14 amino acids. The germline V gene encodes CDR1 SGHRS and CDR2 YFSETQ. Trimming cost V 2 bases and J 2 bases, with 10 bases left between them. Attached unique molecular identifiers marked individual cDNA molecules. TCRdb reanalysed the 5' RACE reads using MiXCR and keeps one entry per CDR3 protein. This sample has tens of thousands of distinct CDR3 sequences, with less than 8% found just once. V and J are TRBV5-1 and TRBJ1-1, with a weak D call TRBD1 (6 bases). Input material: whole blood. The clonotype comes from an adult who was a healthcare worker with PCR-confirmed SARS-CoV-2 infection or an uninfected control (not recorded which). The CDR3 sequence: CASSLTGTNTEAFF. CDR3 DNA: TGCGCCAGCAGCTTAACCGGGACAAACACTGAAGCTTTCTTT.